This T cell receptor beta chain originates from a study of T-cell reconstitution after alpha-beta-depleted transplantation in children. V lost 4 bases to trimming and J lost 5 bases, with 5 bases between them. This CDR3 spans 11 amino acids. Germline values: CDR1 MGHDK, CDR2 SYGVNS. The authors prepared the TCRbeta library with unique molecular identifiers. MiXCR was run by TCRdb on the PCR reads, yielding one entry per CDR3 protein. Of roughly 200,000 distinct CDR3 sequences listed, roughly 7.5% are singletons. The chain carries TRBV25-1 and TRBJ2-5, with D uncertain. The clonotype originates from a human donor who donated a stem cell graft to a child with Wiskott-Aldrich syndrome. The sample was PBMCs from the stem cell graft donor, taken from the stem cell graft. CDR3 DNA sequence: TGTGCCAGCAGTGGGTTCGAGACCCAGTACTTC. This translates into CASSGFETQYF. Complete variable domain (other parts from reference TRBV25-1 and TRBJ2-5): EADIYQTPRYLVIGTGKKITLECSQTMGHDKMYWYQQDPGMELHLIHYSYGVNSTEKGDLSSESTVSRIRTEHFPLTLESARPSHTSQYLCASSGFETQYFGPGTRLLVL.